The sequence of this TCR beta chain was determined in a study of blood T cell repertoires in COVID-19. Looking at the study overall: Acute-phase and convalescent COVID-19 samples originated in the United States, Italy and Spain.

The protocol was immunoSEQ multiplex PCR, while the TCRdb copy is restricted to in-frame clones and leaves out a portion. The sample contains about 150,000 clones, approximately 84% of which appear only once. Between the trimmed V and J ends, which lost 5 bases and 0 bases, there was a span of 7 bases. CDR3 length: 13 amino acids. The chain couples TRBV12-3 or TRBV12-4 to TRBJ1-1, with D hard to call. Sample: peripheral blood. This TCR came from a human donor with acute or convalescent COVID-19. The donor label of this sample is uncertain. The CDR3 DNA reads TGTGCCAGCAGTACAGAAATGAACACTGAAGCTTTCTTT. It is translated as CASSTEMNTEAFF.